Here is one T cell receptor (beta chain) with its context. The antigen is undetermined. This specimen belongs to a study of cytomegalovirus exposure and HLA in healthy donors. For the study at large: Of the donors genotyped, several hundred in all, about 80% fell in the Caucasian-associated ancestry cluster.

PCR used 60 Vbeta primers and 13 Jbeta primers. TCRdb's copy holds only in-frame clones and misses some; the assay was immunoSEQ multiplex PCR. The sample lists about 130,000 clones; 80% were seen once. CDR1 and CDR2 (germline): SGHNT, YENEEA. The CDR3 runs 13 residues. Trimming removed 5 bases at V and 2 bases at J, with 10 bases between. Findings and caveats of the study: It was reported that the classifier diagnosed cytomegalovirus status with high specificity and sensitivity in both the original and validation cohorts. In vitro data verified a few CMV-associated chains as specific for CMV antigens.

Likely unrecorded immune exposures existed in these nominally healthy donors. The V and J genes are TRBV11-3 and TRBJ2-7, with D perhaps TRBD1 (5 bases). The receptor's source is a middle-aged woman in good health and CMV-seronegative. Material: PBMCs. The DNA for the CDR3 is TGTGCCAGCAGCCAGGGTGTTCCCTACGAGCAGTACTTC. It is translated as CASSQGVPYEQYF.